One sample yielded the 32 T cell receptor beta chains listed below, sequenced in a study of blood T cell repertoires in COVID-19. Clones were sequenced by immunoSEQ multiplex PCR, and TCRdb holds only the in-frame ones, with some missing. Seen here are some 300,000 clones, roughly nine tenths observed once, and the top ten hold about 8.4%. Material for sequencing was PBMCs or T cells enriched from blood (not recorded which). Source of these receptors: a woman aged 25 to 45 who had recovered from COVID-19.

The gene calls are TRBV20-1 and TRBJ2-5, with TRBD1 matching over 9 bases. The CDR3 has 13 amino acids. V dropped 3 bases and J dropped 8; count of bases not matched to a gene: 7. Germline V CDR1 and CDR2: DFQATT, SNEGSKA (reference sequence). The CDR3 loop reads CSASRGQGGTQYF. The CDR3 nucleotides read TGCAGTGCTAGTCGGGGACAGGGTGGCACCCAGTACTTC.

The chain recombines TRBV3-1 (or the pseudogene TRBV3-2) with TRBJ1-1; D perhaps matches TRBD1 (6 bases). This CDR3 contains 15 residues. Trimming shortened V by 1 base and J by 4 bases, and 13 bases separated the two germline ends. Germline CDR1 LGHDT, CDR2 YNNKEL (reference sequence). CDR3 nucleotide sequence: TGTGCCAGCAGCCAAGCAGGGGCGAGGGGCACTGAAGCTTTCTTT. Translating it yields CASSQAGARGTEAFF.

This rearrangement joins TRBV7-9 to TRBJ2-1; the match to TRBD2 covers 12 bases. This CDR3 contains 16 residues. Germline V gene lookup returns CDR1 SEHNR and CDR2 FQNEAQ (reference sequence). V was clipped by 5 bases and J by 5 bases; unmatched bases: 7. The chain's CDR3 is CASSRRTSGKNNEQFF. The CDR3 DNA is TGTGCCAGCAGCAGGCGGACTAGCGGGAAAAACAATGAGCAGTTCTTC.

V usage is TRBV3-1 (or the pseudogene TRBV3-2) and J usage is TRBJ1-2; D is undetermined. Looked up from germline, CDR1 is LGHDT and CDR2 is YNNKEL (reference sequence). Trimming removed 1 base from V and 4 bases from J, with 7 bases in between. This CDR3 region has 13 residues. The CDR3 region has the DNA TGTGCCAGCAGCCAAGTAGACTTCTATGGCTACACCTTC. It specifies CASSQVDFYGYTF.

The V gene is TRBV9, the J gene TRBJ2-3; D call uncertain. This CDR3 has 16 residues. The germline gives CDR1 SGDLS, CDR2 YYNGEE. V shed 2 bases and J shed 1 base, with 14 bases lying between them. The CDR3 DNA is TGTGCCAGCAGCGTCCGGCAGGCCCCGGGCACAGATACGCAGTATTTT. Its translation is CASSVRQAPGTDTQYF.

V gene TRBV27 combines with J gene TRBJ1-6; weak D call: TRBD1 (5 bases). Per the germline V gene, CDR1 is MNHEY and CDR2 is SMNVEV (reference sequence). The V and J ends lost 2 bases and 7 bases respectively, with 15 bases between them. This CDR3 has 16 residues. CDR3 bases: TGTGCCAGCAGTTTAGGAGTCTTGACAGAAAATTCACCCCTCCACTTT. Its translation is CASSLGVLTENSPLHF.

This rearrangement joins TRBV19 to TRBJ2-1; 11 positions agree with TRBD2. The length of the CDR3 is 17 residues. CDR1 and CDR2 from the germline V gene are LNHDA and SQIVND (reference sequence). V lost 3 bases, J lost 3 bases, and 7 bases stayed unmatched. The CDR3 DNA is TGTGCCAGTAGTATTTGGTCGGGACTAGCGGTCTACAATGAGCAGTTCTTC. It is translated as CASSIWSGLAVYNEQFF. The full variable domain, in which reference TRBV19 and TRBJ2-1 provide the parts outside the CDR3, is DGGITQSPKYLFRKEGQNVTLSCEQNLNHDAMYWYRQDPGQGLRLIYYSQIVNDFQKGDIAEGYSVSREKKESFPLTVTSAQKNPTAFYLCASSIWSGLAVYNEQFFGPGTRLTVL.

In nucleotides, the CDR3 is TGTGCTAGTGGTTTGACGCCCACTAGCTGGAATGAGCAGTTCTTC. This translates into CASGLTPTSWNEQFF. The rearrangement links TRBV12-5 to TRBJ2-1, with a tentative D call TRBD2 (6 bases). Trimming pared 2 bases from V and 7 bases from J, leaving 15 bases between. CDR1 LGHNT and CDR2 FRNRAP come from the germline V gene. CDR3 length equals 15 residues.

The rearrangement links TRBV10-3 to TRBJ1-5; possibly TRBD1 for D (5 bases). Looked up from germline, CDR1 is ENHRY and CDR2 is SYGVKD. The CDR3 is 13 residues long. Trimming took off 9 bases at V and 3 bases at J, with 12 bases between the two ends. As DNA, the CDR3 is TGTGCCATACAGACAGAGCTCAATCAGCCCCAGCATTTT. This sequence encodes CAIQTELNQPQHF.

The rearrangement links TRBV28 to TRBJ2-2; no reliable D call. V lost 2 bases and J 3 bases, leaving 25 bases between the germline ends. In germline, CDR1 is MDHEN, CDR2 SYDVKM. CDR3 length equals 20 residues. This CDR3 reads CASSLIGQDTHLFYTGELFF. CDR3 nucleotide sequence: TGTGCCAGCAGTTTAATTGGTCAGGATACCCATCTTTTCTACACCGGGGAGCTGTTTTTT. Full variable domain (rest looked up from reference TRBV28 and TRBJ2-2): DVKVTQSSRYLVKRTGEKVFLECVQDMDHENMFWYRQDPGLGLRLIYFSYDVKMKEKGDIPEGYSVSREKKERFSLILESASTNQTSMYLCASSLIGQDTHLFYTGELFFGEGSRLTVL.

The rearrangement joins TRBV29-1 to TRBJ2-3, with 9 bases identical to TRBD1. The CDR3 sequence is 14 residues long. The V segment lost 6 bases and the J segment 5 bases; nucleotides outside the gene matches: 9. Germline CDR1 is SQVTM and CDR2 is ANQGSEA. CDR3 in DNA: TGCAGCGTCGGACAGGGGTTTGCGGGAGATACGCAGTATTTT. This translates into CSVGQGFAGDTQYF.

The CDR3 here is CASRVQVRGVEQYF. The CDR3 DNA reads TGTGCCAGCAGGGTACAAGTTCGGGGGGTCGAGCAGTACTTC. J is TRBJ2-7 and V is TRBV6-5, with 7 bases fitting TRBD2. CDR1 and CDR2 (germline): MNHEY, SVGAGI. The CDR3 spans 14 residues. V dropped 6 bases and J dropped 6; count of bases not matched to a gene: 11.

The V and J genes are TRBV7-6 and TRBJ1-1, with D unresolved. The V gene's germline CDR1 is SGHVS and CDR2 FNYEAQ. This CDR3 spans 14 amino acids. The germline V and J ends were trimmed by 1 base and 1 base, with 7 bases remaining between them. CDR3 coding DNA: TGTGCCAGCAGCTTAGAACATGGGAACACTGAAGCTTTCTTT. As protein: CASSLEHGNTEAFF.

J is TRBJ1-6 and V is TRBV4-1, with D perhaps matching TRBD1 (6 bases). Germline loops: CDR1 MGHRA, CDR2 YSYEKL. This CDR3 is built from 14 residues. Trimming took off 1 base at V and 15 bases at J, with 16 bases between the two ends. The DNA for the CDR3 is TGCGCCAGCAGCCAAGTGTCCCGGACAGCGGACCTCCACTTT. Translating it yields CASSQVSRTADLHF.

The rearrangement links TRBV14 to TRBJ2-3; weak D call: TRBD2 (5 bases). The CDR3 is 15 amino acids. Germline values: CDR1 SGHDN, CDR2 FVKESK. V was shortened by 4 bases and J by 6 bases, with 17 bases between the two germline ends. CDR3 coding DNA: TGTGCCAGCAGCCGACGGATTCTAGCTCCCGATACGCAGTATTTT. As protein: CASSRRILAPDTQYF.

Here the CDR3 reads CASSSSGYEQYF. CDR3 nucleotide sequence: TGTGCCAGCAGTAGCTCAGGTTACGAGCAGTACTTC. The V call is TRBV25-1, the J call TRBJ2-7; D not resolved. The germline V gene has CDR1 MGHDK and CDR2 SYGVNS. There are 12 residues in the CDR3. The V end lost 5 bases, the J end lost 4 bases, and 9 bases lay between the germline ends.

The chain carries TRBV5-1 and TRBJ1-2; 7 nucleotides agree with TRBD1. The length of the CDR3 is 16 residues. The germline V gene encodes CDR1 SGHRS and CDR2 YFSETQ. Trimming removed 0 bases from V and 4 bases from J; junction bases left unmatched: 9. The CDR3 DNA sequence: TGCGCCAGCAGCTTGGCTCCGGGGACAGACCTCTATGGCTACACCTTC. Translating gives CASSLAPGTDLYGYTF.

This rearrangement joins TRBV19 to TRBJ2-7; D is unclear. Germline V gene data show CDR1 as LNHDA and CDR2 as SQIVND (reference sequence). Trimming took off 2 bases at V and 0 bases at J, with 17 bases between the two ends. This CDR3 has 17 amino acids. The DNA for the CDR3 is TGTGCCAGTAGTATACGGATTTGGGCGTCCGGCTCCTACGAGCAGTACTTC. Amino acids: CASSIRIWASGSYEQYF.

The chain links TRBV6-2 or TRBV6-3 to TRBJ1-2, with D perhaps matching TRBD1 (5 bases). With 5 bases removed from V and 2 bases from J, the gap between germline ends came to 15 bases. The CDR3 sequence is 15 residues long. CDR1 and CDR2 (germline): MNHEY, SVGEGT. The CDR3 DNA reads TGTGCCAGCAGTCCCCATAGACAGTCGAACTATGGCTACACCTTC. Protein: CASSPHRQSNYGYTF.

This clone has only one observation. This rearrangement joins TRBV6-4 to TRBJ2-7; TRBD2 agrees at 14 bases. The CDR3 is 16 residues long. After removal of 3 bases from V and 5 bases from J, the junction contained 6 bases not matched to a gene. CDR1 and CDR2 from the germline V gene are MRHNA and SNTAGT. CDR3 sequence (DNA): TGTGCCAGCAGTGAAAAACCGGGACTAGCGGGAGACGAGCAGTACTTC. It is translated as CASSEKPGLAGDEQYF.

This sequence joins TRBV5-6 and TRBJ1-5; D is ambiguous. The germline V gene has CDR1 SGHDT and CDR2 YYEEEE. The CDR3 totals 13 residues. Deletions cut 3 bases from V and 6 bases from J, with 10 bases between. In DNA, the CDR3 is TGTGCCAGCAGCTGGGGTCGGGGTCAGCCCCAGCATTTT. Encoded protein: CASSWGRGQPQHF.

This sequence joins TRBV28 and TRBJ1-5; 7 nucleotides match TRBD1. Germline V gives CDR1 MDHEN, CDR2 SYDVKM. The CDR3 covers 15 residues. V shed 5 bases and J 6 bases; nucleotides not matched to a gene: 10. The CDR3 region has the DNA TGTGCCAGCAGTACCACAGGGGCATGGGCTCAGCCCCAGCATTTT. Amino acid sequence: CASSTTGAWAQPQHF.

This chain joins TRBV6-5 and TRBJ1-5; maybe TRBD1 (6 bases). There are 12 residues in the CDR3. The V gene lost 9 bases and the J gene lost 7 bases, with 13 bases spanning the gap. Germline CDR1 reads MNHEY; CDR2 reads SVGAGI. This CDR3 is CASNRVRQPQHF. The CDR3 nucleotides read TGTGCCAGTAACAGGGTTCGCCAGCCCCAGCATTTT.

The chain employs TRBV6-5 and TRBJ1-2; 7 bases are a match to TRBD1. There are 14 residues in the CDR3. V lost 6 bases and J lost 0; bases outside the gene matches: 4. Germline CDR1 MNHEY, CDR2 SVGAGI. CDR3 protein: CASRRDSPNYGYTF. The CDR3 region has the DNA TGTGCCAGCAGACGGGACAGCCCTAACTATGGCTACACCTTC.

The chain carries TRBV19 and TRBJ2-5, with D hard to call. Germline CDR1 is LNHDA and CDR2 is SQIVND (reference sequence). The germline V and J ends were trimmed by 1 base and 4 bases, with 10 bases remaining between them. The CDR3 length is 14 residues. The CDR3 is CASSIAPPGETQYF. CDR3 in DNA: TGTGCCAGTAGTATAGCCCCTCCGGGAGAGACCCAGTACTTC.

The rearrangement links TRBV5-4 to TRBJ1-2, with D perhaps matching TRBD1 (6 bases). V was clipped by 4 bases and J by 4 bases, with 11 bases between them. The germline gives CDR1 SGHNT, CDR2 YYREEE (reference sequence). The CDR3 sequence is 13 residues long. CDR3 amino acids: CASSGQGGYGYTF. In nucleotides, the CDR3 is TGTGCCAGCAGCGGGCAAGGGGGCTATGGCTACACCTTC.

This chain joins TRBV7-3 and TRBJ1-6; possible D gene TRBD1, 6 bases. V was pared by 5 bases and J by 8 bases, with 16 bases between. This CDR3 comprises 15 residues. Germline values: CDR1 SGHTA, CDR2 FQGTGA. The CDR3, as DNA: TGTGCCAGCAGCCTGGGGGCGAGGGTGGATTCACCCCTCCACTTT. It translates to CASSLGARVDSPLHF.

The V and J genes are TRBV6-5 and TRBJ1-4; 8 bases map to TRBD1. Germline CDR1 is MNHEY and CDR2 is SVGAGI. The CDR3 spans 13 residues. The CDR3 reads CARRPDRGLKLFF. The CDR3 coding sequence is TGTGCGAGAAGGCCAGACAGGGGCCTAAAACTGTTTTTT.

This clone was seen only once. The rearrangement uses TRBV15 and TRBJ1-2, with D perhaps matching TRBD1 (5 bases). CDR1 and CDR2 (germline): LNHNV, YYDKDF (reference sequence). The CDR3 has 13 residues. Trimming took 1 base from V and 4 from J, leaving 7 bases between them. CDR3: CATSRGGLYGYTF. CDR3 nucleotides: TGTGCCACCAGCAGAGGGGGCCTCTATGGCTACACCTTC.

The CDR3 nucleotides read TGTGCCAGCAGACCCGACAGGGCAGGGTCACCCCTCCACTTT. The encoded protein is CASRPDRAGSPLHF. The chain is built from TRBV6-6 and TRBJ1-6, with TRBD1 matching 7 bases. This CDR3 contains 14 residues. The ends lost 6 bases at V and 10 bases at J; junction bases unmatched: 9. CDR1 is MNHNY and CDR2 is SVGAGI in the germline V gene (reference sequence).

V and J are TRBV9 and TRBJ2-1; 7 bases map to TRBD1. The trim removed 1 base at V and 5 bases at J, leaving 3 bases unmatched. This CDR3 has 14 amino acids. The germline CDR1 and CDR2 sequences are SGDLS and YYNGEE. The CDR3 sequence is CASSVWDRHNEQFF. The CDR3 DNA sequence: TGTGCCAGCAGCGTATGGGACAGACACAATGAGCAGTTCTTC.

V is TRBV10-3 and J is TRBJ2-7, with 7 bases fitting TRBD1. The V and J ends lost 5 bases and 5 bases, in that order; junction bases with no gene match: 15. Germline V lookup: CDR1 ENHRY, CDR2 SYGVKD. The CDR3 totals 16 residues. The CDR3 sequence: CAISKTPGQIGHEQYF. The CDR3 coding sequence is TGTGCCATCAGTAAGACCCCGGGACAGATAGGGCACGAGCAGTACTTC.